This T cell receptor beta chain originates from a study of T cells in Graves' hyperthyroidism and ophthalmopathy. Looking at the study overall: Upon initial diagnosis and before any treatment, peripheral blood was collected.

This clonotype has ten or more counts. Its antigen is currently unknown. The study included ophthalmopathy patients with Clinical Activity Score at least 3, NOSPECS grade at least 4 and duration under 3 months. For the diagnoses, clinical symptoms, serum thyroxine and TRAb, thyroid ultrasound and orbital computed tomography were used. From RNA transcripts, TCR beta CDR3 regions were amplified. The HTBI primer set was used in a first-round RT-PCR of the TCR CDR3. One entry per CDR3 protein results from TCRdb running MiXCR on the multiplex PCR reads. The sample has fewer than 650,000 distinct CDR3 sequences; under 15% are singletons. General observations from the study: Separation of ophthalmopathy from stable hyperthyroidism was achieved by a 13 V-J model.

The germline V gene encodes CDR1 MNHNS and CDR2 SASEGT. CDR3 size: 13 residues. V was shortened by 5 bases and J by 3 bases, with 8 bases between the two germline ends. Specimen: blood. The sequence was collected from a woman in her 40s with Graves' ophthalmopathy. V and J are TRBV6-1 and TRBJ1-5; D remains ambiguous. The DNA for the CDR3 is TGTGCCAGCAGTCCGTGGATCAATCAGCCCCAGCATTTT. Amino acids: CASSPWINQPQHF.